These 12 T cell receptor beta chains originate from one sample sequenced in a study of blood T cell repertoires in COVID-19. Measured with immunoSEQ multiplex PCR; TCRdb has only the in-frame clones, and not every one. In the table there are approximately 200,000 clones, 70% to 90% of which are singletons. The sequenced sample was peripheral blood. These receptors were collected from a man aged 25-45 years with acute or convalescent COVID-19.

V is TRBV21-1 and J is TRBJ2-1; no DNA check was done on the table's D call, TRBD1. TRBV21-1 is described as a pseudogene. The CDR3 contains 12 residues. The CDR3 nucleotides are TGTGCCAGTCCTCAGCACAGCAATGAGCAGTTCTTC. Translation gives CASPQHSNEQFF.

This CDR3 is CASSVTGTGVEKLFF. As DNA, the CDR3 is TGTGCCAGCAGCGTTACCGGGACAGGGGTTGAAAAACTGTTTTTT. The chain joins TRBV9 to TRBJ1-4; TRBD1 matches 10 bases. Unmatched junction bases numbered 5, after V lost 2 bases and J lost 7 bases. The CDR3 contains 15 residues. CDR1 SGDLS and CDR2 YYNGEE come from the germline V gene.

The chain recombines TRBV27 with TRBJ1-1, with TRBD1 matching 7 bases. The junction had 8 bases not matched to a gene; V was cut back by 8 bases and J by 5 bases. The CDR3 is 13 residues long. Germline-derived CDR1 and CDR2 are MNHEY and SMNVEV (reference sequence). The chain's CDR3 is CASLTGRGTEAFF. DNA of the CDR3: TGTGCCAGCCTGACAGGGAGAGGAACTGAAGCTTTCTTT.

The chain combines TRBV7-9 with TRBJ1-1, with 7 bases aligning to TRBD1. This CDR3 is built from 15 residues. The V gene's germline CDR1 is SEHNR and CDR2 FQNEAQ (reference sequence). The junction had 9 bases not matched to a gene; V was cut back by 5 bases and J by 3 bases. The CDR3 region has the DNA TGTGCCAGCAGCCCTCCGACAGGGATCTACACTGAAGCTTTCTTT. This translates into CASSPPTGIYTEAFF.

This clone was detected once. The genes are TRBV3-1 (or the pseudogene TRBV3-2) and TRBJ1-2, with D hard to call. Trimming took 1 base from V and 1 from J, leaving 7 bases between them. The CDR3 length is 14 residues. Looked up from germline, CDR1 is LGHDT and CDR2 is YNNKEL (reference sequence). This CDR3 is CASSQVPLNYGYTF. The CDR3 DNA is TGTGCCAGCAGCCAAGTCCCTCTTAACTATGGCTACACCTTC.

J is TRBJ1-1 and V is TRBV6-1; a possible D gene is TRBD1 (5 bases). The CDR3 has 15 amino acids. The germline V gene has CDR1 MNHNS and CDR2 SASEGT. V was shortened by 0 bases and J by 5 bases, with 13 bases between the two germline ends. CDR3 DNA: TGTGCCAGCAGTGAAGCGGCGGACATACCTACTGAAGCTTTCTTT. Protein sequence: CASSEAADIPTEAFF.

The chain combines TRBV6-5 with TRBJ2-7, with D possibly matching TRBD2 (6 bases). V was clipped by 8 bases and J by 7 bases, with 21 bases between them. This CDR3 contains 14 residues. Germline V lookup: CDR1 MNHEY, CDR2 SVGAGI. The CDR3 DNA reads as TGTGCCAGCGATAGGTCTGTCTTACGGGGGGAGCAGTACTTC. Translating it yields CASDRSVLRGEQYF.

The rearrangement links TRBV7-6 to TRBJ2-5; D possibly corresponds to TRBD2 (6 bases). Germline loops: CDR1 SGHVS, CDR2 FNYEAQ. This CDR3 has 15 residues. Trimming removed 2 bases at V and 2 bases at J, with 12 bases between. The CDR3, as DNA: TGTGCCAGCAGCTTACAGTCTAGCGCACAAGAGACCCAGTACTTC. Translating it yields CASSLQSSAQETQYF.

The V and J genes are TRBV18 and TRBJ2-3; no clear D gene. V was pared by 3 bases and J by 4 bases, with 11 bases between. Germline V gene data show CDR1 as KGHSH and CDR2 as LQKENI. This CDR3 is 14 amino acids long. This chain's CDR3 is CASSPRAMADTQYF. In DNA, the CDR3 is TGTGCCAGCTCACCCCGAGCTATGGCAGATACGCAGTATTTT.

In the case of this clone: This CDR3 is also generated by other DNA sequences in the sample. The CDR3 region has the DNA TGCAGTGCTAGTACGGGGGGCAACTCCTACGAGCAGTACTTC. It yields the protein CSASTGGNSYEQYF. V usage is TRBV20-1 and J usage is TRBJ2-7; D is perhaps TRBD2 (7 bases). CDR1 is DFQATT, CDR2 SNEGSKA, per germline (reference sequence). The CDR3 runs 14 residues. V dropped 3 bases and J dropped 0 bases, with 12 bases sitting between them.

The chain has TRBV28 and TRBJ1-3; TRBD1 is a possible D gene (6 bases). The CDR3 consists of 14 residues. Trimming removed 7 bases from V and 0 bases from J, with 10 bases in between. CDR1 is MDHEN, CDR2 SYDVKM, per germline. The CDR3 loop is CASNRGGSGNTIYF. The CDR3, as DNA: TGTGCCAGCAACCGAGGGGGCTCTGGAAACACCATATATTTT. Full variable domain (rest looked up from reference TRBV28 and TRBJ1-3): DVKVTQSSRYLVKRTGEKVFLECVQDMDHENMFWYRQDPGLGLRLIYFSYDVKMKEKGDIPEGYSVSREKKERFSLILESASTNQTSMYLCASNRGGSGNTIYFGEGSWLTVV.

The CDR3 coding sequence is TGTGCCAGTAACCATAGGTGGACAGGGGTAATAGCTAATGAAAAACTGTTTTTT. Protein: CASNHRWTGVIANEKLFF. This chain joins TRBV19 and TRBJ1-4; 9 nucleotides agree with TRBD1. From germline, CDR1 is LNHDA and CDR2 SQIVND (reference sequence). The CDR3 spans 18 residues. Germline trimming cut 7 bases from V and 3 bases from J; bases unmatched to any gene: 15.